This T cell receptor (beta chain) was recovered during a study of blood T cell repertoires in COVID-19. Study overall: The United States, Italy and Spain provided the acute and convalescent COVID-19 samples. From T cells, B-cell-depleted T cells, or PBMCs came the material, which was cDNA or gDNA.

Authors' processing steps: Estimates of nucleated cell counts were drawn from the amplification of reference gene primers. Some clones are missing from TCRdb's copy, which holds only in-frame ones; the method was immunoSEQ multiplex PCR. V and J calls and clone size come straight from that table; D and trimming were deduced from the DNA. This table has some 280,000 clones, around 86% appearing once. This clonotype was sampled from a woman in her thirties or forties who had recovered from COVID-19. The sequenced sample was peripheral blood.

As DNA, the CDR3 is TGCAGCGTTCCCAGGACAGGGGCTATGAACACTGAAGCTTTCTTT. As protein: CSVPRTGAMNTEAFF. The chain uses TRBV29-1 and TRBJ1-1, with 9 bases matching TRBD1. The V and J ends lost 5 bases and 0 bases, in that order; junction bases with no gene match: 7. Per germline, CDR1 SQVTM and CDR2 ANQGSEA. CDR3 length: 15 amino acids.